This T cell receptor (beta chain) was identified during a study of T cell repertoires in cytomegalovirus infection. The wider study: Public TCR beta signatures were indicative of both CMV infection and a matching HLA type. Whole-study findings and limits: HLA-C-restricted CMV-specific TCR beta clonotypes prevailed in the ex vivo response. Summed frequency of shared TCR beta families picked out CMV carriers who also had the relevant HLA.

TCRdb ran MiXCR on the reads and lists one entry per CDR3 protein. This table holds fewer than 300,000 distinct CDR3 sequences, about 23% found once. Concerning this clonotype itself: Its antigen is currently unknown.

CDR3 length: 17 residues. Trimming removed 7 bases from V and 0 bases from J, with 19 bases in between. The specimen sequenced was PBMCs. The TCR originated in a human donor in good health (CMV status not recorded). Some clones in this sample may be carry-over from other donors' samples. This rearrangement joins TRBV12-3 or TRBV12-4 to TRBJ1-3; possibly TRBD1 for D (5 bases). The CDR3 here is CASTPLGARISGNTIYF. In DNA, the CDR3 is TGTGCCAGCACTCCACTAGGGGCCCGAATCTCTGGAAACACCATATATTTT.